These 25 T cell receptor beta chains came from one sample sequenced in a study of T cell responses to AZD1222 COVID-19 vaccine. The repertoire was sequenced with immunoSEQ multiplex PCR; TCRdb's copy has only in-frame clones and lacks some. Altogether approximately 84,000 clones are present, approximately 83% being singletons, with the ten largest covering about 1.3%. Source: peripheral blood, taken 28 days after the second AZD1222 dose. The source of these receptors is an adult who received the AZD1222 COVID-19 vaccine.

The V and J genes are TRBV29-1 and TRBJ2-7, with TRBD2 matching 9 bases. CDR3 length: 17 residues. J gave up 6 bases and V 4 bases, and 19 bases lay outside the gene matches. Germline lookup yields CDR1 SQVTM and CDR2 ANQGSEA. The CDR3 sequence: CSVGGQAREGRVGEQYF. DNA of the CDR3: TGCAGCGTTGGGGGTCAGGCGCGGGAGGGCCGAGTCGGCGAGCAGTACTTC.

DNA of the CDR3: TGTGCCAGCAGTTTATTTCCGACAGGGCCAGGCCCTAAAGATACGCAGTATTTT. The encoded protein is CASSLFPTGPGPKDTQYF. This chain connects TRBV28 to TRBJ2-3; 7 nucleotides match TRBD1. This CDR3 has 18 residues. Germline CDR1 reads MDHEN; CDR2 reads SYDVKM. V lost 1 base, J lost 5 bases, and 15 bases stayed unmatched.

V and J are TRBV27 and TRBJ2-1; the D is unclear. With 7 bases removed from V and 2 bases from J, the gap between germline ends came to 6 bases. The germline V gene has CDR1 MNHEY and CDR2 SMNVEV (reference sequence). This CDR3 has 12 amino acids. The CDR3: CASTFPYNEQFF. CDR3 DNA sequence: TGTGCCAGCACTTTCCCCTACAATGAGCAGTTCTTC.

This chain connects TRBV7-3 to TRBJ2-2, with 9 bases fitting TRBD2. Trimming took 5 bases from V and 1 from J; bases not matched to a gene: 5. Germline V CDR1 and CDR2: SGHTA, FQGTGA. The CDR3 sequence is 16 residues long. Here the CDR3 DNA reads TGTGCCAGCAGCCAAATAGCGGGAGTGAACACCGGGGAGCTGTTTTTT. It is translated as CASSQIAGVNTGELFF.

This chain uses TRBV6-5 with TRBJ1-1, with 7 nucleotides matching TRBD1. Germline assignment: CDR1 MNHEY and CDR2 SVGAGI. The CDR3 is 12 residues long. The V gene end was trimmed by 6 bases and the J gene end by 13 bases; junction bases not matched to a gene: 11. CDR3: CASRTAGTDLFF. CDR3 coding DNA: TGTGCCAGCAGAACCGCCGGGACAGACCTTTTCTTT.

The rearrangement links TRBV18 to TRBJ1-4; 7 bases are shared with TRBD1. Germline trimming cut 3 bases from V and 5 bases from J; bases unmatched to any gene: 6. Looked up from germline, CDR1 is KGHSH and CDR2 is LQKENI. The CDR3 runs to 15 residues. Written as DNA, the CDR3 is TGTGCCAGCTCACCTAGACAGGGAACGAATGAAAAACTGTTTTTT. It codes for CASSPRQGTNEKLFF.

Here the CDR3 DNA reads TGTGCCAGCAGTTATAGGGAAGAAAAACTGTTTTTT. It translates to CASSYREEKLFF. The V gene is TRBV6-2 or TRBV6-3, the J gene TRBJ1-4; D is ambiguous. Trimming cost V 3 bases and J 8 bases, with 7 bases left between them. Germline CDR1 and CDR2: MNHEY and SVGEGT. The CDR3 length is 12 residues.

The CDR3 nucleotides are TGCGCCAGCAGCTTGGTACCAGGGACTAATGAAAAACTGTTTTTT. Translating it yields CASSLVPGTNEKLFF. The rearrangement joins TRBV5-1 to TRBJ1-4; possible D gene TRBD1, 5 bases. Trimming took 0 bases from V and 2 from J, leaving 8 bases between them. Germline lookup yields CDR1 SGHRS and CDR2 YFSETQ. The CDR3 runs to 15 residues. Full variable domain (missing parts from reference TRBV5-1 and TRBJ1-4): KAGVTQTPRYLIKTRGQQVTLSCSPISGHRSVSWYQQTPGQGLQFLFEYFSETQRNKGNFPGRFSGRQFSNSRSEMNVSTLELGDSALYLCASSLVPGTNEKLFFGSGTQLSVL.

The gene calls are TRBV27 and TRBJ1-4, with D hard to call. There are 13 residues in the CDR3. Trimming cost V 6 bases and J 5 bases, with 10 bases left between them. Germline CDR1 is MNHEY and CDR2 is SMNVEV (reference sequence). The chain's CDR3 is CASSPWRNEKLFF. In DNA form, the CDR3 reads TGTGCCAGCAGCCCGTGGAGGAATGAAAAACTGTTTTTT. The variable domain in full, with the rest retrieved from reference TRBV27 and TRBJ1-4, is EAQVTQNPRYLITVTGKKLTVTCSQNMNHEYMSWYRQDPGLGLRQIYYSMNVEVTDKGDVPEGYKVSRKEKRNFPLILESPSPNQTSLYFCASSPWRNEKLFFGSGTQLSVL.

The V call is TRBV15, the J call TRBJ1-5; maybe TRBD1 (5 bases). V lost 5 bases and J 3 bases, leaving 17 bases between the germline ends. The CDR3 is 16 amino acids. Germline V lookup: CDR1 LNHNV, CDR2 YYDKDF (reference sequence). In nucleotides, the CDR3 is TGTGCCACCAGCGGGAGACAGAGTACTCCCAATCAGCCCCAGCATTTT. The encoded protein is CATSGRQSTPNQPQHF.

This clone was detected ten times or more. J is TRBJ2-3 and V is TRBV6-2 or TRBV6-3; 9 bases fit TRBD2. The trim removed 6 bases at V and 3 bases at J, leaving 16 bases unmatched. The CDR3 contains 18 residues. Germline assignment: CDR1 MNHEY and CDR2 SVGEGT. CDR3 in amino acids: CASSQTPLLAGLTDTQYF. As DNA, the CDR3 is TGTGCCAGCAGCCAGACCCCACTACTAGCGGGCCTTACAGATACGCAGTATTTT.

The chain links TRBV7-2 to TRBJ1-5; D is undetermined. CDR1 is SGHTA and CDR2 is FQGNSA in the germline V gene. The CDR3 has 15 amino acids. Trimming took off 4 bases at V and 1 base at J, with 11 bases between the two ends. CDR3 loop: CASSSPLLSNQPQHF. CDR3 sequence (DNA): TGTGCCAGCAGCTCGCCCCTACTGAGCAATCAGCCCCAGCATTTT.

V is TRBV9 and J is TRBJ1-6, with D possibly matching TRBD1 (5 bases). Trimming took off 4 bases at V and 5 bases at J, with 16 bases between the two ends. The CDR3 is 16 amino acids. CDR1 SGDLS and CDR2 YYNGEE come from the germline V gene. The CDR3 nucleotides read TGTGCCAGCAGCAGACCAGGGACGGTGGATAATTCACCCCTCCACTTT. Translated, it gives CASSRPGTVDNSPLHF.

The chain couples TRBV3-1 (or the pseudogene TRBV3-2) to TRBJ2-7; weak D call: TRBD2 (6 bases). V lost 0 bases, J lost 2 bases, and 20 bases lay in between. Germline-derived CDR1 and CDR2 are LGHDT and YNNKEL (reference sequence). The CDR3 is 18 amino acids. CDR3 sequence reads: CASSQDKASEQSAYEQYF. For the CDR3, the DNA is TGTGCCAGCAGCCAAGATAAGGCTAGCGAACAATCGGCCTACGAGCAGTACTTC.

V is TRBV7-8 and J is TRBJ2-7; 14 nucleotides agree with TRBD2. This CDR3 has 16 amino acids. CDR1 and CDR2 (germline): SGHVS, FQNEAQ. V lost 4 bases, J lost 5 bases, and 7 bases stayed unmatched. This chain's CDR3 is CASSYGTSGRENEQYF. CDR3 bases: TGTGCCAGCAGCTATGGGACTAGCGGGAGAGAAAACGAGCAGTACTTC.

V gene TRBV5-1 combines with J gene TRBJ1-1; D gene unclear. Trimming stripped 2 bases from V and 1 base from J, with 12 bases between. From germline, CDR1 is SGHRS and CDR2 YFSETQ. The CDR3 spans 15 residues. CDR3 sequence reads: CASSLEVRENTEAFF. In nucleotides, the CDR3 is TGCGCCAGCAGCTTAGAGGTTCGTGAGAACACTGAAGCTTTCTTT. Full variable domain (remainder filled in from reference TRBV5-1 and TRBJ1-1): KAGVTQTPRYLIKTRGQQVTLSCSPISGHRSVSWYQQTPGQGLQFLFEYFSETQRNKGNFPGRFSGRQFSNSRSEMNVSTLELGDSALYLCASSLEVRENTEAFFGQGTRLTVV.

CDR3 loop: CASSQTPGAREGRTDTQYF. The DNA of the CDR3 is TGTGCCAGCAGCCAAACGCCGGGGGCGCGGGAGGGAAGGACAGATACGCAGTATTTT. The gene calls are TRBV3-1 (or the pseudogene TRBV3-2) and TRBJ2-3; 9 positions agree with TRBD2. Trimming at V came to 2 bases and at J to 3 bases, leaving 15 bases not matched to a gene. CDR1 and CDR2 (germline): LGHDT, YNNKEL (reference sequence). The CDR3 is 19 amino acids.

The genes are TRBV7-8 and TRBJ1-5; TRBD1 matches 7 bases. The CDR3 consists of 15 residues. J lost 5 bases, V lost 3 bases, and 7 bases had no gene match. Looked up from germline, CDR1 is SGHVS and CDR2 is FQNEAQ. CDR3 DNA: TGTGCCAGCAGCTTCATGCAGGGGGTGGATCAGCCCCAGCATTTT. It encodes CASSFMQGVDQPQHF.

V usage is TRBV19 and J usage is TRBJ1-5; no reliable D call. Germline lookup yields CDR1 LNHDA and CDR2 SQIVND (reference sequence). The CDR3 length is 15 residues. V was trimmed by 4 bases and J by 6 bases, leaving 16 bases between them. CDR3: CASSRPEVRGQPQHF. In nucleotides, the CDR3 is TGTGCCAGTAGTAGGCCTGAGGTTCGCGGTCAGCCCCAGCATTTT.

This clone has a handful of counts. This chain joins TRBV19 and TRBJ1-1; D gene ambiguous. The CDR3 consists of 11 residues. The germline V and J ends were trimmed by 3 bases and 10 bases, with 9 bases remaining between them. CDR1 and CDR2 from the germline V gene are LNHDA and SQIVND (reference sequence). CDR3 loop: CASSIGPVAFF. The DNA of the CDR3 is TGTGCCAGTAGTATTGGGCCTGTAGCTTTCTTT.

V gene TRBV19 combines with J gene TRBJ1-1, with 7 bases lining up with TRBD1. CDR1 and CDR2 (germline): LNHDA, SQIVND (reference sequence). V gave up 6 bases and J gave up 1 base; unmatched junction bases: 2. The CDR3 is made up of 13 amino acids. The CDR3 loop reads CASRRQGNTEAFF. The CDR3, as DNA: TGTGCCAGTAGACGACAGGGGAACACTGAAGCTTTCTTT.

This chain connects TRBV5-1 to TRBJ2-7, with 7 bases fitting TRBD2. Looked up from germline, CDR1 is SGHRS and CDR2 is YFSETQ. V lost 1 base to trimming and J lost 3 bases; unmatched junction nucleotides: 13. This CDR3 contains 17 residues. CDR3 sequence: CASSLRSPGGAVYEQYF. CDR3 bases: TGCGCCAGCAGCTTGAGATCCCCGGGGGGAGCGGTCTACGAGCAGTACTTC.

This chain connects TRBV7-2 to TRBJ1-4; D unclear. The CDR3 loop spans 15 amino acids. Trimming took 0 bases from V and 7 from J, leaving 12 bases between them. CDR1 and CDR2 (germline): SGHTA, FQGNSA. Here the CDR3 reads CASSLAVSGTEKLFF. The DNA for the CDR3 is TGTGCCAGCAGCTTAGCGGTCTCAGGAACTGAAAAACTGTTTTTT.

In this sample, this clone turned up once. This chain uses TRBV7-2 with TRBJ2-2, with TRBD1 as a possible D gene (5 bases). The CDR3 extends over 13 amino acids. Germline CDR1 and CDR2: SGHTA and FQGNSA. Trimming removed 5 bases at V and 6 bases at J, with 10 bases between. The CDR3 bases are TGTGCCAGCAGCCAGTGGACATCCGGGGAGCTGTTTTTT. It specifies CASSQWTSGELFF.

The V and J genes are TRBV11-1 and TRBJ1-2; maybe TRBD1 (6 bases). The V end lost 0 bases, the J end lost 3 bases, and 17 bases lay between the germline ends. From germline, CDR1 is SGHAT and CDR2 FQDESV (reference sequence). The CDR3 contains 17 residues. CDR3 protein: CASSLALLTEGDYGYTF. In DNA, the CDR3 is TGTGCCAGCAGCTTAGCCCTCCTGACGGAGGGGGACTATGGCTACACCTTC.